These 28 T cell receptor beta chains share one sample of origin, sequenced in a study of blood T cell repertoires in COVID-19. Clones were read by immunoSEQ multiplex PCR, and TCRdb kept only the in-frame ones, dropping some. The sample contains 120,000 to 150,000 clones, 88% of which appear only once. The specimen was peripheral blood. The receptor source for this set is a human donor in a cohort sampled during active COVID-19.

The CDR3: CASRSFRGGYTF. The CDR3 DNA is TGTGCCAGCAGATCCTTTCGGGGGGGCTACACCTTC. The chain recombines TRBV11-2 with TRBJ1-2; a possible D gene is TRBD1 (5 bases). The V gene's germline CDR1 is SGHAT and CDR2 FQNNGV. V lost 6 bases and J 8 bases, leaving 13 bases between the germline ends. The length of the CDR3 is 12 residues.

V usage is TRBV3-1 (or the pseudogene TRBV3-2) and J usage is TRBJ1-6; 11 bases align to TRBD1. J lost 14 bases, V lost 3 bases, and 9 bases had no gene match. Germline-derived CDR1 and CDR2 are LGHDT and YNNKEL (reference sequence). The CDR3 extends over 15 amino acids. The DNA of the CDR3 is TGTGCCAGCAGCCACGGGACAGGGGGGTTGGACACCCTCCACTTT. Encoded protein: CASSHGTGGLDTLHF.

The chain is built from TRBV5-1 and TRBJ1-1, with D hard to call. This CDR3 is built from 13 residues. V lost 4 bases and J 0 bases, leaving 7 bases between the germline ends. Germline-derived CDR1 and CDR2 are SGHRS and YFSETQ. The CDR3 nucleotides are TGCGCCAGCAGCCTAAAAATGAACACTGAAGCTTTCTTT. Encoded protein: CASSLKMNTEAFF. The variable domain in full, completed from reference TRBV5-1 and TRBJ1-1, reads KAGVTQTPRYLIKTRGQQVTLSCSPISGHRSVSWYQQTPGQGLQFLFEYFSETQRNKGNFPGRFSGRQFSNSRSEMNVSTLELGDSALYLCASSLKMNTEAFFGQGTRLTVV.

The chain uses TRBV7-9 and TRBJ2-5; D not certain. The CDR3 is made up of 14 amino acids. The V gene's germline CDR1 is SEHNR and CDR2 FQNEAQ (reference sequence). The V and J ends lost 1 base and 1 base respectively, with 7 bases between them. The CDR3 spells CASSLDPSQETQYF. As DNA, the CDR3 is TGTGCCAGCAGCTTAGATCCCAGCCAAGAGACCCAGTACTTC.

The chain carries TRBV5-1 and TRBJ2-6, with D perhaps matching TRBD2 (5 bases). V shed 0 bases and J shed 4 bases, with 14 bases lying between them. The CDR3 has 17 amino acids. Germline V gives CDR1 SGHRS, CDR2 YFSETQ. CDR3 protein: CASSLAGRALGANVLTF. In nucleotides, the CDR3 is TGCGCCAGCAGCTTGGCCGGGCGGGCTCTGGGGGCCAACGTCCTGACTTTC.

The genes are TRBV29-1 and TRBJ1-2; TRBD1 might be the D (6 bases). The V end lost 4 bases, the J end lost 6 bases, and 18 bases lay between the germline ends. The CDR3 runs 14 residues. CDR1 SQVTM and CDR2 ANQGSEA come from the germline V gene. Here the CDR3 reads CSVVLGGRDNGYTF. The CDR3 nucleotides read TGCAGCGTTGTTCTCGGGGGGCGCGATAATGGCTACACCTTC.

This clone was counted only a few times. The chain links TRBV7-9 to TRBJ2-7, with D possibly matching TRBD2 (6 bases). The CDR3 loop spans 13 amino acids. Germline CDR1 and CDR2: SEHNR and FQNEAQ (reference sequence). The V end was cut by 4 bases, the J end by 5 bases, with 12 bases between. The CDR3 DNA reads TGTGCCAGCAGCTGGGACTCCTCGGACGAGCAGTACTTC. It is translated as CASSWDSSDEQYF.

The chain links TRBV7-8 to TRBJ1-5; D unresolved. The CDR3 extends over 16 amino acids. Deletions cut 5 bases from V and 3 bases from J, with 17 bases between. Germline values: CDR1 SGHVS, CDR2 FQNEAQ. The CDR3 DNA sequence: TGTGCCAGCAGCCCTTTGGGTGGGCTCTCCAATCAGCCCCAGCATTTT. Translation gives CASSPLGGLSNQPQHF.

The chain is built from TRBV14 and TRBJ2-2; a possible D gene is TRBD1 (6 bases). Between the trimmed V and J ends, which lost 6 bases and 4 bases, there was a span of 24 bases. Germline-derived CDR1 and CDR2 are SGHDN and FVKESK. This CDR3 comprises 18 residues. The CDR3 region has the DNA TGTGCCAGCAGGCGTGGCGGACTGACAGGCTGGACCACCGGGGAGCTGTTTTTT. This sequence encodes CASRRGGLTGWTTGELFF.

The chain combines TRBV6-2 or TRBV6-3 with TRBJ2-4; 10 bases fit TRBD1. V trimming: 6 bases; J trimming: 0 bases; junction bases outside the gene matches: 26. Per germline, CDR1 MNHEY and CDR2 SVGEGT. The length of the CDR3 is 23 residues. This CDR3 reads CASSPTIRRVGTGEPLAKNIQYF. The DNA of the CDR3 is TGTGCCAGCAGCCCTACCATTCGCCGGGTTGGGACAGGGGAGCCTTTAGCCAAAAACATTCAGTACTTC.

The genes are TRBV29-1 and TRBJ1-4; 8 bases are shared with TRBD1. This CDR3 has 15 amino acids. V dropped 7 bases and J dropped 0; count of bases not matched to a gene: 7. Per the germline V gene, CDR1 is SQVTM and CDR2 is ANQGSEA. The CDR3 bases are TGCAGCGCCAGACAGGGGCCTACAACTAATGAAAAACTGTTTTTT. Translating gives CSARQGPTTNEKLFF.

V gene TRBV19 combines with J gene TRBJ2-5, with 7 nucleotides matching TRBD2. The germline V gene encodes CDR1 LNHDA and CDR2 SQIVND (reference sequence). The CDR3 length is 17 residues. The junction had 11 bases not matched to a gene; V was cut back by 3 bases and J by 1 base. The CDR3 protein is CASSMLGGVALQETQYF. The CDR3 region has the DNA TGTGCCAGTAGTATGCTTGGGGGGGTAGCCCTCCAAGAGACCCAGTACTTC.

The V call is TRBV6-5, the J call TRBJ1-6; unclear D gene. The ends were cut back, 5 bases at V and 10 bases at J, with 18 bases in the middle. CDR3 length equals 15 residues. Germline CDR1 is MNHEY and CDR2 is SVGAGI. Here the CDR3 reads CASSPSVYAGSPLHF. CDR3 bases: TGTGCCAGCAGTCCTTCCGTTTACGCGGGCTCACCCCTCCACTTT.

This chain joins TRBV11-2 and TRBJ2-7; no firm D call. The germline V and J ends were trimmed by 7 bases and 0 bases, with 13 bases remaining between them. In germline, CDR1 is SGHAT, CDR2 FQNNGV. There are 14 residues in the CDR3. CDR3 bases: TGTGCCAGCACGATGAGTCAAAGCTCCTACGAGCAGTACTTC. This translates into CASTMSQSSYEQYF.

This rearrangement joins TRBV11-2 to TRBJ2-7; D is possibly TRBD1 (7 bases). Trimming cost V 5 bases and J 1 base, with 18 bases left between them. CDR3 size: 16 residues. Germline CDR1 SGHAT, CDR2 FQNNGV. The CDR3: CASSPTPQGRSYEQYF. CDR3 nucleotides: TGTGCCAGCAGCCCAACTCCACAGGGGAGGTCCTACGAGCAGTACTTC.

V usage is TRBV27 and J usage is TRBJ1-5; no firm D call. Trimming stripped 4 bases from V and 2 bases from J, with 15 bases between. The length of the CDR3 is 16 residues. Germline CDR1 and CDR2: MNHEY and SMNVEV (reference sequence). The CDR3, as DNA: TGTGCCAGCAGTTCCAGCGAATGGAGGGGCAATCAGCCCCAGCATTTT. Translated: CASSSSEWRGNQPQHF.

This clone was picked up a small number of times. CDR3 sequence: CASSQASDNEQFF. The CDR3 DNA sequence: TGTGCCAGCAGCCAAGCCAGTGACAATGAGCAGTTCTTC. This chain joins TRBV3-1 (or the pseudogene TRBV3-2) and TRBJ2-1, with no clear D. Trimming removed 1 base from V and 5 bases from J, with 6 bases in between. The germline CDR1 and CDR2 sequences are LGHDT and YNNKEL (reference sequence). CDR3 size: 13 residues.

This chain connects TRBV28 to TRBJ2-7; 12 bases match TRBD2. The germline CDR1 and CDR2 sequences are MDHEN and SYDVKM. This CDR3 comprises 13 residues. Losses at the gene ends were 5 bases for V and 7 bases for J; bases not matched to a gene: 3. In nucleotides, the CDR3 is TGTGCCAGCAGTCAGGGACTAGCGGGTGAGCAGTACTTC. Its translation is CASSQGLAGEQYF.

This chain joins TRBV10-3 and TRBJ1-3, with D perhaps matching TRBD1 (5 bases). Trimming stripped 2 bases from V and 3 bases from J, with 17 bases between. This CDR3 has 17 amino acids. Germline-derived CDR1 and CDR2 are ENHRY and SYGVKD. CDR3 amino acids: CAISEHKQGQVGNTIYF. The CDR3 DNA sequence: TGTGCCATCAGTGAGCATAAGCAGGGTCAAGTTGGAAACACCATATATTTT.

This chain's CDR3 is CSASKDRLNQPQHF. CDR3 coding DNA: TGCAGTGCTAGTAAGGACAGACTCAATCAGCCCCAGCATTTT. The genes are TRBV20-1 and TRBJ1-5; possibly TRBD1 for D (6 bases). The CDR3 spans 14 residues. Germline V lookup: CDR1 DFQATT, CDR2 SNEGSKA (reference sequence). V was trimmed by 3 bases and J by 3 bases, leaving 12 bases between them.

This clone was observed once. The gene calls are TRBV5-4 and TRBJ1-1, with 9 bases fitting TRBD1. There are 15 residues in the CDR3. Germline values: CDR1 SGHNT, CDR2 YYREEE (reference sequence). The V segment lost 7 bases and the J segment 5 bases; nucleotides outside the gene matches: 12. This CDR3 reads CASGTIQGAGTEAFF. CDR3 nucleotide sequence: TGTGCCAGCGGAACGATACAGGGGGCGGGTACTGAAGCTTTCTTT.

The J gene is TRBJ2-5, the V gene TRBV5-4; TRBD2 is a possible D gene (7 bases). CDR1 and CDR2 (germline): SGHNT, YYREEE (reference sequence). This CDR3 has 17 residues. Trimming cost V 1 base and J 1 base, with 17 bases left between them. The CDR3 reads CASSLQLGGPRQETQYF. The CDR3 nucleotides are TGTGCCAGCAGCTTGCAACTCGGGGGGCCCCGCCAAGAGACCCAGTACTTC.

Concerning this clone: Different DNA sequences within this sample yield the same CDR3. This chain uses TRBV5-1 with TRBJ1-4; 8 nucleotides align to TRBD1. Germline V CDR1 and CDR2: SGHRS, YFSETQ. CDR3 size: 14 residues. With V trimmed by 5 bases and J by 8 bases, 8 bases remained unmatched. In nucleotides, the CDR3 is TGCGCCAGCAGTTTCGGACAGGGTAGGGAAAAACTGTTTTTT. It encodes CASSFGQGREKLFF.

This CDR3 reads CASSAAGSYEQYF. The DNA of the CDR3 is TGTGCCAGCAGTGCGGCAGGGTCCTACGAGCAGTACTTC. This chain links TRBV2 with TRBJ2-7; D might be TRBD1 (5 bases). The CDR3 is 13 residues long. Germline V CDR1 and CDR2: SNHLY, FYNNEI. Trimming stripped 4 bases from V and 1 base from J, with 8 bases between.

The chain is built from TRBV3-1 (or the pseudogene TRBV3-2) and TRBJ1-5, with D perhaps matching TRBD1 (5 bases). The CDR3 covers 16 residues. The V and J ends lost 1 base and 0 bases respectively, with 10 bases between them. CDR1 is LGHDT, CDR2 YNNKEL, per germline (reference sequence). The CDR3 nucleotides are TGTGCCAGCAGCCAAGGACAGAGTCATAGCAATCAGCCCCAGCATTTT. Protein sequence: CASSQGQSHSNQPQHF.

The rearrangement joins TRBV18 to TRBJ2-5, with 13 bases matching TRBD2. The CDR3 is made up of 16 amino acids. The germline gives CDR1 KGHSH, CDR2 LQKENI. V was clipped by 6 bases and J by 9 bases; unmatched bases: 13. This chain's CDR3 is CASSRPGLAGRGAQYF. CDR3 coding DNA: TGTGCCAGCTCCCGACCGGGACTAGCGGGACGTGGAGCCCAGTACTTC.

The chain recombines TRBV7-9 with TRBJ1-2; D call uncertain. Trimming cost V 0 bases and J 1 base, with 15 bases left between them. Looked up from germline, CDR1 is SEHNR and CDR2 is FQNEAQ (reference sequence). The CDR3 covers 17 residues. CDR3 sequence reads: CASSLARTLQDNYGYTF. CDR3 coding DNA: TGTGCCAGCAGCTTAGCCCGAACCCTTCAGGATAACTATGGCTACACCTTC.

The chain links TRBV6-5 to TRBJ1-3, with D maybe TRBD1 (5 bases). The CDR3 extends over 14 amino acids. V lost 9 bases and J 0 bases, leaving 12 bases between the germline ends. Per germline, CDR1 MNHEY and CDR2 SVGAGI. Here the CDR3 reads CASTGGYSGNTIYF. The DNA of the CDR3 is TGTGCCAGTACCGGGGGATACTCTGGAAACACCATATATTTT.